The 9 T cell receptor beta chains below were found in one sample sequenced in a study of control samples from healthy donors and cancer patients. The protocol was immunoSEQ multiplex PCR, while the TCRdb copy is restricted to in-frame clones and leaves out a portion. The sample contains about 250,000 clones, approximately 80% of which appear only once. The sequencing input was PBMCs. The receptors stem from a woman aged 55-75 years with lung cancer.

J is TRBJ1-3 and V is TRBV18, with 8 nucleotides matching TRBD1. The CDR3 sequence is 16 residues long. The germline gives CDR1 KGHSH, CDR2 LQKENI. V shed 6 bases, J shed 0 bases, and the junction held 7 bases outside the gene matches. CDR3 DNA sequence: TGTGCCAGCTCGGTTTCCGGGACAGGCTCTGGAAACACCATATATTTT. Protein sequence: CASSVSGTGSGNTIYF.

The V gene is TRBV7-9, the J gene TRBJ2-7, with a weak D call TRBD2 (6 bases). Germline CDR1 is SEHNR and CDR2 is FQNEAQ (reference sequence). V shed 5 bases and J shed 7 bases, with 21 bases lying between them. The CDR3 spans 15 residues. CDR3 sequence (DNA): TGTGCCAGCAGCACCGGGCGGGATCGGGTTTTGGAGCAGTACTTC. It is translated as CASSTGRDRVLEQYF. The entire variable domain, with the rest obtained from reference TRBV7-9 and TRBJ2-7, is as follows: DTGVSQNPRHKITKRGQNVTFRCDPISEHNRLYWYRQTLGQGPEFLTYFQNEAQLEKSRLLSDRFSAERPKGSFSTLEIQRTEQGDSAMYLCASSTGRDRVLEQYFGPGTRLTVT.

CDR3 sequence reads: CASSPGQGDEKLFF. The CDR3 DNA is TGTGCCAGCTCACCAGGACAGGGCGACGAAAAACTGTTTTTT. V is TRBV18 and J is TRBJ1-4, with 8 bases lining up with TRBD1. V was pared by 2 bases and J by 8 bases, with 4 bases of the junction left unmatched. Germline-derived CDR1 and CDR2 are KGHSH and LQKENI. CDR3 length: 14 residues.

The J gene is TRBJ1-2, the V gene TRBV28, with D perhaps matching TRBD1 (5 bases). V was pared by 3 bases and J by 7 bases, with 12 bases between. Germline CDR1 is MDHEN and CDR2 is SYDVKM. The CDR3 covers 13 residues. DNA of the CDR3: TGTGCCAGCAGTTTGCCAGGGTACCGTGGCTACACCTTC. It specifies CASSLPGYRGYTF.

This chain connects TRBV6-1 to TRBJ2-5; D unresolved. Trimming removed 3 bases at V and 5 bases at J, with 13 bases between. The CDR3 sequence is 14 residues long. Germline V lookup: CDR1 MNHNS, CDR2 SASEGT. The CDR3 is CASSDDVIGETQYF. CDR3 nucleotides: TGTGCCAGCAGTGATGACGTAATAGGGGAGACCCAGTACTTC.

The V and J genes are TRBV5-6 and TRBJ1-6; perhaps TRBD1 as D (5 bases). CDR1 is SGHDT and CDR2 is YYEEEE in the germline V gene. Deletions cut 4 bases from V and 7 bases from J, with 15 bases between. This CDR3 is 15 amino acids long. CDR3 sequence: CASSPPGRHNSPLHF. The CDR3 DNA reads TGTGCCAGCAGCCCCCCGGGACGGCACAATTCACCCCTCCACTTT.

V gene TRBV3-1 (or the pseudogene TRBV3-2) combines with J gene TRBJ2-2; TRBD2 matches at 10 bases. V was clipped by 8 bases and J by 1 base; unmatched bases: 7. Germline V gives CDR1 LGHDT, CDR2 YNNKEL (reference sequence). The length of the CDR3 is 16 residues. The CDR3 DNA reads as TGTGCCAGCCGGCCAGCGGGAGGGGGGAACACCGGGGAGCTGTTTTTT. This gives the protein CASRPAGGGNTGELFF.

CDR3 protein: CASSLTGVKNIQYF. As DNA, the CDR3 is TGTGCCAGCAGCCTGACAGGGGTCAAAAACATTCAGTACTTC. J is TRBJ2-4 and V is TRBV7-9; 8 bases map to TRBD1. With 5 bases clipped from V and 3 bases from J, the junction kept 3 bases outside the gene matches. The CDR3 sequence is 14 residues long. CDR1 is SEHNR, CDR2 FQNEAQ, per germline (reference sequence).

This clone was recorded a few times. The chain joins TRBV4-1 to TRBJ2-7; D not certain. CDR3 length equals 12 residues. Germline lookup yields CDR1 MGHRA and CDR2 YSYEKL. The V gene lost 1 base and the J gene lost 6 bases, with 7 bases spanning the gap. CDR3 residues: CASSQVGSEQYF. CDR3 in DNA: TGCGCCAGCAGCCAAGTAGGTTCCGAGCAGTACTTC.